Shown below are 21 T cell receptor beta chains from a single sample sequenced in a study of T cell responses to AZD1222 COVID-19 vaccine. The repertoire was sequenced with immunoSEQ multiplex PCR; TCRdb's copy has only in-frame clones and lacks some. The sample has more than 100,000 clones, approximately 93% seen once. The sequencing used peripheral blood, collected on day 0 of AZD1222 vaccination. The origin of the receptors is an adult in good health.

The V gene is TRBV12-3 or TRBV12-4, the J gene TRBJ1-1, with D maybe TRBD1 (5 bases). The CDR3 loop spans 13 amino acids. Trimming stripped 7 bases from V and 4 bases from J, with 13 bases between. The CDR3 DNA sequence: TGTGCCAGCACCTCCCGGGGACTCACTGAAGCTTTCTTT. This gives the protein CASTSRGLTEAFF.

This clone appeared a single time. The rearrangement links TRBV19 to TRBJ1-1; TRBD1 is a possible D gene (5 bases). This CDR3 region has 13 residues. The V and J ends lost 6 bases and 4 bases respectively, with 12 bases between them. Looked up from germline, CDR1 is LNHDA and CDR2 is SQIVND (reference sequence). CDR3 loop: CASRPTELTEAFF. In DNA, the CDR3 is TGTGCCAGTAGGCCGACAGAACTCACTGAAGCTTTCTTT.

This chain connects TRBV6-5 to TRBJ1-6; D call uncertain. The CDR3 is 12 amino acids. The V end was cut by 6 bases, the J end by 7 bases, with 7 bases between. Germline V CDR1 and CDR2: MNHEY, SVGAGI. Here the CDR3 DNA reads TGTGCCAGCAGCTACCGGAATTCACCCCTCCACTTT. Residues: CASSYRNSPLHF.

CDR3 bases: TGTGCCTGGAGTTGGAGGGGGCTAACCAACTCCTACAATGAGCAGTTCTTC. Amino acid sequence: CAWSWRGLTNSYNEQFF. The genes are TRBV30 and TRBJ2-1; D possibly corresponds to TRBD1 (7 bases). The length of the CDR3 is 17 residues. Germline V CDR1 and CDR2: GTSNPN, SVGIG (reference sequence). V shed 2 bases and J shed 0 bases, with 17 bases lying between them.

The chain recombines TRBV7-8 with TRBJ2-1; 14 bases line up with TRBD2. Germline CDR1 reads SGHVS; CDR2 reads FQNEAQ. The V segment lost 5 bases and the J segment 15 bases; nucleotides outside the gene matches: 6. This CDR3 is built from 13 residues. The CDR3: CASSIGLAGGWFF. The CDR3 coding sequence is TGTGCCAGCAGCATAGGACTAGCGGGAGGCTGGTTCTTC.

The CDR3 is CASGIIPGTAWYGYTF. CDR3 in DNA: TGTGCTAGTGGCATCATACCCGGGACAGCCTGGTATGGCTACACCTTC. This rearrangement joins TRBV12-5 to TRBJ1-2; 7 nucleotides match TRBD1. The ends lost 6 bases at V and 5 bases at J; junction bases unmatched: 15. Germline CDR1 reads LGHNT; CDR2 reads FRNRAP. There are 16 residues in the CDR3.

This chain connects TRBV7-8 to TRBJ2-3; D may match TRBD1 or TRBD2 (5 bases each). This CDR3 has 18 residues. Trimming shortened V by 2 bases and J by 0 bases, and 18 bases separated the two germline ends. The germline gives CDR1 SGHVS, CDR2 FQNEAQ. In nucleotides, the CDR3 is TGTGCCAGCAGCTTATTAGGGACCAGCGGCAGAAGCACAGATACGCAGTATTTT. Translation gives CASSLLGTSGRSTDTQYF.

The chain employs TRBV19 and TRBJ1-2, with TRBD1 matching over 9 bases. Germline CDR1 is LNHDA and CDR2 is SQIVND (reference sequence). The CDR3 loop spans 15 amino acids. After removal of 4 bases from V and 5 bases from J, the junction contained 8 bases not matched to a gene. The CDR3 sequence is CASSTDRGVNYGYTF. CDR3 DNA sequence: TGTGCCAGTAGTACGGACAGGGGTGTTAATTATGGCTACACCTTC.

The chain couples TRBV28 to TRBJ2-7; D possibly corresponds to TRBD1 (5 bases). This CDR3 has 12 residues. Germline values: CDR1 MDHEN, CDR2 SYDVKM. V lost 6 bases and J lost 4, with 10 bases in between. This CDR3 is CASSLQGYEQYF. CDR3 coding DNA: TGTGCCAGCAGCCTTCAGGGTTACGAGCAGTACTTC.

This chain connects TRBV14 to TRBJ1-4; D gene unclear. Germline CDR1 reads SGHDN; CDR2 reads FVKESK. V was clipped by 2 bases and J by 2 bases, with 0 bases between them. The length of the CDR3 is 12 residues. The CDR3 DNA is TGTGCCAGCAGCCAAACTAATGAAAAACTGTTTTTT. Residues: CASSQTNEKLFF. Using reference TRBV14 and TRBJ1-4 for the parts outside the CDR3, the full variable domain is EAGVTQFPSHSVIEKGQTVTLRCDPISGHDNLYWYRRVMGKEIKFLLHFVKESKQDESGMPNNRFLAERTGGTYSTLKVQPAELEDSGVYFCASSQTNEKLFFGSGTQLSVL.

The chain has TRBV7-3 and TRBJ2-2; a weak D match, TRBD2 (5 bases). This CDR3 contains 14 residues. CDR1 and CDR2 (germline): SGHTA, FQGTGA. With 8 bases removed from V and 3 bases from J, the gap between germline ends came to 13 bases. DNA for the CDR3: TGTGCCAGCCAACCAGCGGTTGACACCGGGGAGCTGTTTTTT. Translation: CASQPAVDTGELFF. Full variable domain (remainder filled in from reference TRBV7-3 and TRBJ2-2): GAGVSQTPSNKVTEKGKYVELRCDPISGHTALYWYRQSLGQGPEFLIYFQGTGAADDSGLPNDRFFAVRPEGSVSTLKIQRTERGDSAVYLCASQPAVDTGELFFGEGSRLTVL.

This clone was observed a single time. The chain couples TRBV28 to TRBJ1-2; D remains ambiguous. The CDR3 spans 12 residues. V lost 8 bases, J lost 4 bases, and 11 bases lay in between. Germline CDR1 is MDHEN and CDR2 is SYDVKM. This CDR3 is CASESRSYGYTF. The DNA of the CDR3 is TGTGCCAGCGAGTCTCGGAGCTATGGCTACACCTTC.

The chain recombines TRBV6-5 with TRBJ2-3; D is unclear. The germline CDR1 and CDR2 sequences are MNHEY and SVGAGI. CDR3 length: 14 residues. Trimming cost V 6 bases and J 2 bases, with 12 bases left between them. The DNA of the CDR3 is TGTGCCAGCAGCTATCGTGGGTTCACAGATACGCAGTATTTT. This encodes CASSYRGFTDTQYF.

The chain recombines TRBV7-2 with TRBJ2-3, with no clear D. Per the germline V gene, CDR1 is SGHTA and CDR2 is FQGNSA. This CDR3 is built from 15 residues. The V end lost 1 base, the J end lost 2 bases, and 10 bases lay between the germline ends. In DNA, the CDR3 is TGTGCCAGCAGCTTAGGCATTCAAGTCACAGATACGCAGTATTTT. Its translation: CASSLGIQVTDTQYF.

This clone was found once. This sequence joins TRBV28 and TRBJ1-5; 7 bases fit TRBD1. The CDR3 has 15 residues. Germline V gene data show CDR1 as MDHEN and CDR2 as SYDVKM. J lost 0 bases, V lost 5 bases, and 4 bases had no gene match. The CDR3 DNA reads as TGTGCCAGCAGTGCGGGACAGTATAGCAATCAGCCCCAGCATTTT. Amino acid sequence: CASSAGQYSNQPQHF.

This sequence joins TRBV29-1 and TRBJ1-1, with D uncertain. The CDR3 spans 13 residues. Between the trimmed V and J ends, which lost 5 bases and 11 bases, there was a span of 21 bases. The germline V gene has CDR1 SQVTM and CDR2 ANQGSEA. The CDR3 loop is CSVLSESPRIAFF. Here the CDR3 DNA reads TGCAGCGTTCTATCCGAGTCGCCCCGGATTGCTTTCTTT.

This clone is a singleton in its sample. The chain has TRBV6-2 or TRBV6-3 and TRBJ1-2; D might be TRBD1 (5 bases). Germline lookup yields CDR1 MNHEY and CDR2 SVGEGT. Trimming shortened V by 6 bases and J by 2 bases, and 10 bases separated the two germline ends. CDR3 size: 13 residues. The DNA for the CDR3 is TGTGCCAGCAGCTTGGACAAGAACTATGGCTACACCTTC. This translates into CASSLDKNYGYTF.

The chain carries TRBV12-5 and TRBJ1-2; TRBD1 matches at 10 bases. V dropped 7 bases and J dropped 1; count of bases not matched to a gene: 9. The CDR3 spans 16 residues. Germline CDR1 LGHNT, CDR2 FRNRAP. The CDR3 DNA follows: TGTGCTAGTGCAACAGGAGGGACAGGGGTTAACTATGGCTACACCTTC. This sequence encodes CASATGGTGVNYGYTF.

The chain employs TRBV6-5 and TRBJ1-1; perhaps TRBD1 as D (6 bases). The length of the CDR3 is 15 residues. V shed 5 bases and J shed 5 bases, with 18 bases lying between them. CDR1 MNHEY and CDR2 SVGAGI come from the germline V gene. The CDR3 is CASSPFSGGLTEAFF. The CDR3 bases are TGTGCCAGCAGTCCCTTTAGTGGGGGGCTGACTGAAGCTTTCTTT.

J is TRBJ1-5 and V is TRBV6-2 or TRBV6-3; D remains unclear. The length of the CDR3 is 17 residues. Germline V gene lookup returns CDR1 MNHEY and CDR2 SVGEGT. V was pared by 2 bases and J by 2 bases, with 16 bases between. DNA of the CDR3: TGTGCCAGCAGTTACCCCGTGGTGGGCTCCGGCAATCAGCCCCAGCATTTT. Residues: CASSYPVVGSGNQPQHF.

The chain is built from TRBV5-1 and TRBJ1-5, with no clear D. The CDR3 contains 15 residues. Trimming shortened V by 0 bases and J by 0 bases, and 7 bases separated the two germline ends. Per the germline V gene, CDR1 is SGHRS and CDR2 is YFSETQ. The CDR3 loop is CASSLAGDSNQPQHF. CDR3 DNA: TGCGCCAGCAGCTTGGCCGGGGATAGCAATCAGCCCCAGCATTTT.